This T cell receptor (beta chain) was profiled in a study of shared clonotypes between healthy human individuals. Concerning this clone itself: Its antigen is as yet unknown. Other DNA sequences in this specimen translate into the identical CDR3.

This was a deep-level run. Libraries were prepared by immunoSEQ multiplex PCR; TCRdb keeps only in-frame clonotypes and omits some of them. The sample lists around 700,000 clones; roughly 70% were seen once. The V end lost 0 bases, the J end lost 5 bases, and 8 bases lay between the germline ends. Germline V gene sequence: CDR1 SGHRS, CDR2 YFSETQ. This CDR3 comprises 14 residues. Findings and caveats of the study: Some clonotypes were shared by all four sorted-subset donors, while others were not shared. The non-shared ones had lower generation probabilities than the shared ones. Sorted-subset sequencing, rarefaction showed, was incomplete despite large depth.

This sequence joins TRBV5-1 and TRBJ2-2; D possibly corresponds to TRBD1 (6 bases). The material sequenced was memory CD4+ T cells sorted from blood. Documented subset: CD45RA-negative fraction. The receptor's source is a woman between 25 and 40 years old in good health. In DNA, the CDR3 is TGCGCCAGCAGCTTGGTAGGGGGAACCGGGGAGCTGTTTTTT. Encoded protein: CASSLVGGTGELFF.